This TCR beta chain was sequenced for a study of T-cell reconstitution after alpha-beta-depleted transplantation in children. This CDR3 comprises 17 residues. The germline V gene has CDR1 SGHRS and CDR2 YFSETQ. V trimming: 1 base; J trimming: 1 base; junction bases outside the gene matches: 7. Molecular barcoding with unique molecular identifiers was used for the TCRbeta library. In TCRdb, the PCR reads were re-called with MiXCR into one record per CDR3 protein. Among around 800,000 distinct CDR3 sequences listed, about 15% were seen once. Concerning this clonotype itself: Its antigen is unknown.

Whole-study results and caveats: Diversity and T-cell counts at one year after transplant derived mostly from new T cells.

Here the sequenced sample was PBMCs, mostly from graft donor cells, taken 360 days after TCRalphabeta/CD19-depleted stem cell transplant. The clonotype was recovered from a male patient younger than 18 who had a stem cell transplant for acute lymphoblastic leukemia, so the T cells may come from the graft donor. This chain joins TRBV5-1 and TRBJ2-1, with 8 nucleotides matching TRBD2. CDR3 bases: TGCGCCAGCAGCTTGAGGATAGCTAGCGGGTCCTACAATGAGCAGTTCTTC. Its protein is CASSLRIASGSYNEQFF.